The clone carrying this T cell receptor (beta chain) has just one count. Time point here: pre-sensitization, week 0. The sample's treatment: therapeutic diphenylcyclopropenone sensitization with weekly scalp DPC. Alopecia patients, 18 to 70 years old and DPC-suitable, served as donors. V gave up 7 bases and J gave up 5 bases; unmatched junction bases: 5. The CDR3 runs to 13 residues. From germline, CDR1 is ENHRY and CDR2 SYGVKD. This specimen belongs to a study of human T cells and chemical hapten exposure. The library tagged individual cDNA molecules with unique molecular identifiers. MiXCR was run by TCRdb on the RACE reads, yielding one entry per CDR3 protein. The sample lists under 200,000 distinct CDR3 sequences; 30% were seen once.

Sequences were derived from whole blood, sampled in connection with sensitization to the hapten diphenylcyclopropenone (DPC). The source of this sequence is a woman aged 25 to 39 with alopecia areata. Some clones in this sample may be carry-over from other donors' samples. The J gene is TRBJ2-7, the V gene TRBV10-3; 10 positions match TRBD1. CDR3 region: CAIMGQGFHEQYF. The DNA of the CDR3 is TGTGCCATCATGGGACAGGGGTTCCACGAGCAGTACTTC.